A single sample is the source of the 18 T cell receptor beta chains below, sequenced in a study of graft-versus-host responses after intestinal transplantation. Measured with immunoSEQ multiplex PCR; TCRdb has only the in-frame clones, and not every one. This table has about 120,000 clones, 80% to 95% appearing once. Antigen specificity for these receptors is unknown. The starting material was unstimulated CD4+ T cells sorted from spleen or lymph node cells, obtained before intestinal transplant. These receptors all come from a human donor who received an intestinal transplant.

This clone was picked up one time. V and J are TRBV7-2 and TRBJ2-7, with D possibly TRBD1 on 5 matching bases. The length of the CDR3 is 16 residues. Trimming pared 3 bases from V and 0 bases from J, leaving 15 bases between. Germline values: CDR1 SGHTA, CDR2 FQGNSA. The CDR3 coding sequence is TGTGCCAGCAGCTTTGGTTTAGGGGCGGACTCCTACGAGCAGTACTTC. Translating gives CASSFGLGADSYEQYF.

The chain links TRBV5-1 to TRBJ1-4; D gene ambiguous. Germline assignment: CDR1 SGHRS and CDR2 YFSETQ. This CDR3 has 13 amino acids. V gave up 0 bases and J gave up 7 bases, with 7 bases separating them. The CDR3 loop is CASSLVVSEKLFF. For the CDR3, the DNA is TGCGCCAGCAGCTTGGTGGTTAGTGAAAAACTGTTTTTT.

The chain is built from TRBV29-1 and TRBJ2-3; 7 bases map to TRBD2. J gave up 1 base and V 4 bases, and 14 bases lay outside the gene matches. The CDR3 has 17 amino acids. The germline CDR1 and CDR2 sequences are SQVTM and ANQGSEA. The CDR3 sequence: CSVGRLTSEGGTDTQYF. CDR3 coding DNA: TGCAGCGTTGGCCGGTTAACTAGCGAAGGAGGCACAGATACGCAGTATTTT.

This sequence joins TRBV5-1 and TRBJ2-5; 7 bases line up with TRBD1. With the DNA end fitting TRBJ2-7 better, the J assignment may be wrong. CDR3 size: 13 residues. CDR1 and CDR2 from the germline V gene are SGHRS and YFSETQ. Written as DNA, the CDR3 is TGCGCCAGCAGCTTGCGACAGGGAGACGAGCAGTACTTC. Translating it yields CASSLRQGDEQYF.

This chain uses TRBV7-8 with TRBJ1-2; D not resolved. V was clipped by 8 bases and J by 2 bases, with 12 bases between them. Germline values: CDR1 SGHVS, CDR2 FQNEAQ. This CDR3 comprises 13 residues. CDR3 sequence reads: CASALRQNYGYTF. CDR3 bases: TGTGCCAGCGCCTTAAGGCAGAACTATGGCTACACCTTC.

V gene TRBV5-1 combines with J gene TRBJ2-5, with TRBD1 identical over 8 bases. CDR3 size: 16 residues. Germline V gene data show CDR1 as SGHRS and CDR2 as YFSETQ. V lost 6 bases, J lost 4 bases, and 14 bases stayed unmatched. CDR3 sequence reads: CASTQGNQGATETQYF. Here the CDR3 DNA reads TGCGCCAGCACCCAGGGGAATCAGGGGGCTACAGAGACCCAGTACTTC. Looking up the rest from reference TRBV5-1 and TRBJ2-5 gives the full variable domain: KAGVTQTPRYLIKTRGQQVTLSCSPISGHRSVSWYQQTPGQGLQFLFEYFSETQRNKGNFPGRFSGRQFSNSRSEMNVSTLELGDSALYLCASTQGNQGATETQYFGPGTRLLVL.

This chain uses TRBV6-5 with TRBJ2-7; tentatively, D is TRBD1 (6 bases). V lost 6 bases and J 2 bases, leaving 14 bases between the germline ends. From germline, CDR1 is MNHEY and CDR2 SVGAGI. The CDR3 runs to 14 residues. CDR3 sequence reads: CASRAPQGAYEQYF. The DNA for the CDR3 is TGTGCCAGCAGGGCCCCACAGGGTGCCTACGAGCAGTACTTC.

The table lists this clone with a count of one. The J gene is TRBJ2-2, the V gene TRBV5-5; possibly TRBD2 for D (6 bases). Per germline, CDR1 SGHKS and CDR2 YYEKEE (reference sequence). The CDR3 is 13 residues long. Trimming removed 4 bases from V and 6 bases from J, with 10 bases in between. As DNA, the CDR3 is TGTGCCAGCAGCCCTAGGAGGGCCGGGGAGCTGTTTTTT. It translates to CASSPRRAGELFF.

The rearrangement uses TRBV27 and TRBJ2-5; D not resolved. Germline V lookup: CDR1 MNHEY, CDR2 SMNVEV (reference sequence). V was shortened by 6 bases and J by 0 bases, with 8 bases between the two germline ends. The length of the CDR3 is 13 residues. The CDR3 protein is CASSRKDQETQYF. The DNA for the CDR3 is TGTGCCAGCAGCCGTAAGGACCAAGAGACCCAGTACTTC.

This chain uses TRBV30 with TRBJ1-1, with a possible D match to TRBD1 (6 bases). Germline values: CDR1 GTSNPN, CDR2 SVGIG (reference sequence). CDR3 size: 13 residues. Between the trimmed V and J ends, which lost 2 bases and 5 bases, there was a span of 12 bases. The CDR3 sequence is CAWSRDRFTEAFF. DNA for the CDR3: TGTGCCTGGAGTCGTGACAGGTTTACTGAAGCTTTCTTT.

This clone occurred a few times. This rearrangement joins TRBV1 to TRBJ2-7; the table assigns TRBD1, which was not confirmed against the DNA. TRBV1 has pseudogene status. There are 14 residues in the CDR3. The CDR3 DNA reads TGCACCAGCAGCCAAGGACAGCTCAACTACGAGCAGTACTTC. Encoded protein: CTSSQGQLNYEQYF.

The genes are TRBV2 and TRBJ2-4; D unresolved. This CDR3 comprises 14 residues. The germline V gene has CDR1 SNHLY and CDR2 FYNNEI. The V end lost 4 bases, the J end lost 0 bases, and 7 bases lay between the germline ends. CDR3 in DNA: TGTGCCAGCAGTGTAGAACTAGCCAAAAACATTCAGTACTTC. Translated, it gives CASSVELAKNIQYF.

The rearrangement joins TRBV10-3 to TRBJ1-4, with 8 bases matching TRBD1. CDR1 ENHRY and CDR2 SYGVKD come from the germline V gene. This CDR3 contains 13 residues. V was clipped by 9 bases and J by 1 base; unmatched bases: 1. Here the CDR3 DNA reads TGTGCCATAGGACAGGGAACTAATGAAAAACTGTTTTTT. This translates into CAIGQGTNEKLFF.

The CDR3 DNA follows: TGCGCCAGCAGTCCGTCGAGACTAGCGGGGAGAGAGACCCAGTACTTC. Amino acids: CASSPSRLAGRETQYF. J is TRBJ2-5 and V is TRBV10-1, with 11 positions matching TRBD2. After removal of 5 bases from V and 4 bases from J, the junction contained 9 bases not matched to a gene. This CDR3 is built from 16 residues. Germline V lookup: CDR1 WNHNN, CDR2 SYGVQD (reference sequence).

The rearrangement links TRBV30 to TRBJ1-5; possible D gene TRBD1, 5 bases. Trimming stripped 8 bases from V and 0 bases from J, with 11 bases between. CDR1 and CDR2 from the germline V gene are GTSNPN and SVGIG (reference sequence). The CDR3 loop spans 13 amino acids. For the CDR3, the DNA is TGTGCCGCCGGACATAATAGCAATCAGCCCCAGCATTTT. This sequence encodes CAAGHNSNQPQHF.

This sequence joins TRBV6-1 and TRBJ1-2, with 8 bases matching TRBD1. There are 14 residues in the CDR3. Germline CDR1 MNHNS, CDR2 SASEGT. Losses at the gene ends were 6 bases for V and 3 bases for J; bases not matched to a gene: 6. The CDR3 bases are TGTGCCAGCAGCCAGGGGGCTAATTACTATGGCTACACCTTC. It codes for CASSQGANYYGYTF.

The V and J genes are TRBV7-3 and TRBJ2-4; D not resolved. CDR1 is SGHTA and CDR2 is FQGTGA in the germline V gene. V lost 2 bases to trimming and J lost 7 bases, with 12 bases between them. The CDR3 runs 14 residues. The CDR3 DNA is TGTGCCAGCAGCTTACACCCGGGTTCGAACATTCAGTACTTC. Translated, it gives CASSLHPGSNIQYF.

CDR3 loop: CASSVIGNEQFF. CDR3 DNA: TGTGCCAGCAGCGTCATCGGGAATGAGCAGTTCTTC. The chain uses TRBV9 and TRBJ2-1; D call uncertain. In germline, CDR1 is SGDLS, CDR2 YYNGEE. The ends were cut back, 2 bases at V and 7 bases at J, with 7 bases in the middle. The CDR3 sequence is 12 residues long.